This section outlines one TCR beta chain sequence together with its context. Germline loops: CDR1 SQVTM, CDR2 ANQGSEA. The ends lost 7 bases at V and 0 bases at J; junction bases unmatched: 2. The CDR3 covers 12 residues. Repertoires were generated with immunoSEQ multiplex PCR, while TCRdb's copy carries only in-frame clones and drops some. The profile shows about 200,000 clones, approximately 90% of them singletons. This sample is drawn from a study of blood T cell repertoires in COVID-19. This clonotype was obtained from a man in his forties or fifties with acute or convalescent COVID-19. The sequenced sample consisted of peripheral blood. The J gene is TRBJ1-1, the V gene TRBV29-1; 7 bases align to TRBD1. The CDR3 here is CSGGQVNTEAFF. Here the CDR3 DNA reads TGCAGCGGCGGACAGGTGAACACTGAAGCTTTCTTT.